The 9 T cell receptor beta chains presented below share a single source sample, sequenced in a study of blood T cell repertoires in COVID-19. Clones were read by immunoSEQ multiplex PCR, and TCRdb kept only the in-frame ones, dropping some. Of approximately 490,000 clones in the sample, roughly 90% were seen once. Sequenced input: PBMCs or T cells enriched from blood (not recorded which). These receptors were collected from a woman between 18 and 29 years old who had recovered from COVID-19.

The genes are TRBV7-2 and TRBJ2-3; 7 bases agree with TRBD1. Germline lookup yields CDR1 SGHTA and CDR2 FQGNSA. The CDR3 is made up of 17 amino acids. V was clipped by 5 bases and J by 1 base; unmatched bases: 12. CDR3 protein: CASSTRTGDLRTDTQYF. CDR3 coding DNA: TGTGCCAGCAGCACCCGCACAGGGGACCTCCGCACAGATACGCAGTATTTT.

This sequence joins TRBV7-9 and TRBJ1-1, with 9 bases identical to TRBD1. V trimming: 5 bases; J trimming: 11 bases; junction bases outside the gene matches: 6. Germline V lookup: CDR1 SEHNR, CDR2 FQNEAQ (reference sequence). The CDR3 length is 12 residues. The CDR3 loop reads CASSVDRGFAFF. The CDR3 DNA follows: TGTGCCAGCAGCGTCGACAGGGGGTTTGCTTTCTTT.

J is TRBJ2-1 and V is TRBV7-8; D is perhaps TRBD1 (6 bases). The CDR3 consists of 12 residues. The V end lost 5 bases, the J end lost 9 bases, and 11 bases lay between the germline ends. From germline, CDR1 is SGHVS and CDR2 FQNEAQ. The CDR3 coding sequence is TGTGCCAGCAGCACCCTAGGGGGTGAGCAGTTCTTC. This translates into CASSTLGGEQFF.

The V gene is TRBV6-5, the J gene TRBJ1-1; unclear D gene. Germline values: CDR1 MNHEY, CDR2 SVGAGI. The length of the CDR3 is 14 residues. The ends were cut back, 5 bases at V and 4 bases at J, with 14 bases in the middle. The CDR3 loop reads CASSTGSPATEAFF. The CDR3 nucleotides are TGTGCCAGCAGTACCGGGTCTCCCGCCACTGAAGCTTTCTTT.

This rearrangement joins TRBV9 to TRBJ1-6; 9 positions agree with TRBD1. Per the germline V gene, CDR1 is SGDLS and CDR2 is YYNGEE. The CDR3 extends over 15 amino acids. Losses at the gene ends were 4 bases for V and 11 bases for J; bases not matched to a gene: 10. This CDR3 is CASSPPGQGNPPLHF. CDR3 sequence (DNA): TGTGCCAGCAGCCCACCGGGACAGGGAAATCCACCCCTCCACTTT.

This sequence joins TRBV2 and TRBJ2-7; 11 bases map to TRBD2. V was clipped by 8 bases and J by 2 bases; unmatched bases: 8. This CDR3 is built from 15 residues. Germline CDR1 is SNHLY and CDR2 is FYNNEI. The CDR3 DNA reads as TGTGCCAGCGAACTAGCGGGGGAATGGACCTACGAGCAGTACTTC. As protein: CASELAGEWTYEQYF.

In this sample, this clone turned up once. The chain links TRBV5-1 to TRBJ2-5, with D maybe TRBD2 (6 bases). Germline CDR1 reads SGHRS; CDR2 reads YFSETQ. The V end was cut by 0 bases, the J end by 0 bases, with 9 bases between. The CDR3 extends over 15 amino acids. This CDR3 reads CASSLDGGYQETQYF. Written as DNA, the CDR3 is TGCGCCAGCAGCTTGGATGGGGGGTACCAAGAGACCCAGTACTTC.

This chain joins TRBV11-2 and TRBJ1-4; a possible D gene is TRBD1 (5 bases). Between the trimmed V and J ends, which lost 4 bases and 3 bases, there was a span of 12 bases. This CDR3 contains 15 residues. Looked up from germline, CDR1 is SGHAT and CDR2 is FQNNGV. This CDR3 is CASSSSGWANEKLFF. The CDR3 DNA sequence: TGTGCCAGCAGCTCATCAGGGTGGGCTAATGAAAAACTGTTTTTT.

This clone was seen just once. The V call is TRBV6-5, the J call TRBJ1-6; D call uncertain. The germline V gene has CDR1 MNHEY and CDR2 SVGAGI. With 10 bases removed from V and 0 bases from J, the gap between germline ends came to 13 bases. This CDR3 is built from 15 residues. CDR3 DNA: TGTGCCACCACGCGGGAGCGCTCCTATAATTCACCCCTCCACTTT. It codes for CATTRERSYNSPLHF.